This T cell receptor beta chain stems from a study of blood T cell repertoires in COVID-19. The V and J ends lost 4 bases and 8 bases, in that order; junction bases with no gene match: 8. Germline V gene sequence: CDR1 SGDLS, CDR2 YYNGEE. This CDR3 has 14 residues. Generated by immunoSEQ multiplex PCR, the TCRdb table keeps only in-frame clones and is missing some. The data hold roughly 230,000 clones, with 70% to 90% observed a single time. The sample was PBMCs or T cells enriched from blood (not recorded which). The source is a woman aged 45-65 years who had been exposed to COVID-19. The V call is TRBV9, the J call TRBJ1-2; 10 bases are a match to TRBD1. The CDR3 coding sequence is TGTGCCAGCAGCCCGGGGGACAGGGGAGGCGGCTACACCTTC. Its protein is CASSPGDRGGGYTF.